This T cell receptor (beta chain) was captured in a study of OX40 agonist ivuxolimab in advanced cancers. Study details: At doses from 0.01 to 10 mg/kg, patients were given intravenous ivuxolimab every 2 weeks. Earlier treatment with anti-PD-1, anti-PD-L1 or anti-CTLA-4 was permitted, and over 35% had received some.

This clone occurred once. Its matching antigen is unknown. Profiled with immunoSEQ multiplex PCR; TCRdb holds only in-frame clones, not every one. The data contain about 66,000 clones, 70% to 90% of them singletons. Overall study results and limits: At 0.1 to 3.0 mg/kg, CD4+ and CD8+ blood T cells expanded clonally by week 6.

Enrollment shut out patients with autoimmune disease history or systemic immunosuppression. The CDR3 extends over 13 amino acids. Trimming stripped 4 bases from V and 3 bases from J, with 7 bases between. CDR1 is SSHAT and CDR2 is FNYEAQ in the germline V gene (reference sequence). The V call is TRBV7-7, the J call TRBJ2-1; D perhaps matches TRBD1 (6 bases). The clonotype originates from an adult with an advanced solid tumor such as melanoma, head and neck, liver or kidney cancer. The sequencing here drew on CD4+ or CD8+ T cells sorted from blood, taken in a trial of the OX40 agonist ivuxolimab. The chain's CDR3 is CASSSGHYNEQFF. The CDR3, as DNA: TGTGCCAGCAGCTCGGGACACTACAATGAGCAGTTCTTC.